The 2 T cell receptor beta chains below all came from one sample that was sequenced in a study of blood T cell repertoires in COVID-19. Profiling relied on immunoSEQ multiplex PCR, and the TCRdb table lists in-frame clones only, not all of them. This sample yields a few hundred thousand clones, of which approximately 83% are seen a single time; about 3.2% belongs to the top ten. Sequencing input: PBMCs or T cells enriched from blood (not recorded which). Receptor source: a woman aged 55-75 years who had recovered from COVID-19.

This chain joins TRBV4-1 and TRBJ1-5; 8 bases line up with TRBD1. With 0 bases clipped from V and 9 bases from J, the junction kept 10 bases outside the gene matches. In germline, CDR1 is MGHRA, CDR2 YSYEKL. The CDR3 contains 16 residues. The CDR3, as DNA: TGCGCCAGCAGCCAAGAACCAGGGGGCGCGGTGCGGCCCCAGCATTTT. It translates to CASSQEPGGAVRPQHF.

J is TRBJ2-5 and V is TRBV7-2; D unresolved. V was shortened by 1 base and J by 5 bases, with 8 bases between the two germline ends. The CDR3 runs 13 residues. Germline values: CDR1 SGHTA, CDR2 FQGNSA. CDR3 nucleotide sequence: TGTGCCAGCAGCTTAGGCCTAGTGGAGACCCAGTACTTC. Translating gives CASSLGLVETQYF.